This section outlines one TCR beta chain sequence together with its context. The antigen is undetermined. This record comes from a study of shared clonotypes between healthy human individuals. Study details: CD4 naive and memory got three plates each, CD8 naive two, CD8 memory one. The study's findings and limits: Rarefaction gave evidence that sorted-subset sequencing remained incomplete despite large depth.

V gave up 8 bases and J gave up 0 bases; unmatched junction bases: 7. CDR3 length: 15 amino acids. At deep level, the assay was performed. Sequenced by immunoSEQ multiplex PCR; TCRdb stores in-frame clones only, minus some. Of more than 200,000 clones listed, 65% are singletons. Material for sequencing was memory CD4+ T cells sorted from blood. Noted subset: CD45RA-negative fraction. This receptor was obtained from a man aged 30 to 45 in good health. This chain connects TRBV23-1 to TRBJ1-3; 7 nucleotides align to TRBD1. TRBV23-1 is assigned to the ORF class and has an uncertain function. Written as DNA, the CDR3 is TGCGCCAGCCACTACAGGGGATACTCTGGAAACACCATATATTTT. It encodes CASHYRGYSGNTIYF.